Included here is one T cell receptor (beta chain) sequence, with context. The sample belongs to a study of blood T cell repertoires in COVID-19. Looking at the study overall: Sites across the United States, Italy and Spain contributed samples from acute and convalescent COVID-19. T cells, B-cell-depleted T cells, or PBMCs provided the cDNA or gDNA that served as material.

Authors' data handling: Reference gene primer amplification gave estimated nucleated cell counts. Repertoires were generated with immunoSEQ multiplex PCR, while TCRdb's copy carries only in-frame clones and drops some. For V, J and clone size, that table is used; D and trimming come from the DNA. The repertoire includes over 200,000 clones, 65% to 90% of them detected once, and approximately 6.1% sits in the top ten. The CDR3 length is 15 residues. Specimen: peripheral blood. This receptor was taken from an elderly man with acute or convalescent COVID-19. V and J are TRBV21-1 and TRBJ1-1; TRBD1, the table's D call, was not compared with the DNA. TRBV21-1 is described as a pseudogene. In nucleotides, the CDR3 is TGTGCCAGCAGCAAACAAAACAAAATGAACACTGAAGCTTTCTTT. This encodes CASSKQNKMNTEAFF.